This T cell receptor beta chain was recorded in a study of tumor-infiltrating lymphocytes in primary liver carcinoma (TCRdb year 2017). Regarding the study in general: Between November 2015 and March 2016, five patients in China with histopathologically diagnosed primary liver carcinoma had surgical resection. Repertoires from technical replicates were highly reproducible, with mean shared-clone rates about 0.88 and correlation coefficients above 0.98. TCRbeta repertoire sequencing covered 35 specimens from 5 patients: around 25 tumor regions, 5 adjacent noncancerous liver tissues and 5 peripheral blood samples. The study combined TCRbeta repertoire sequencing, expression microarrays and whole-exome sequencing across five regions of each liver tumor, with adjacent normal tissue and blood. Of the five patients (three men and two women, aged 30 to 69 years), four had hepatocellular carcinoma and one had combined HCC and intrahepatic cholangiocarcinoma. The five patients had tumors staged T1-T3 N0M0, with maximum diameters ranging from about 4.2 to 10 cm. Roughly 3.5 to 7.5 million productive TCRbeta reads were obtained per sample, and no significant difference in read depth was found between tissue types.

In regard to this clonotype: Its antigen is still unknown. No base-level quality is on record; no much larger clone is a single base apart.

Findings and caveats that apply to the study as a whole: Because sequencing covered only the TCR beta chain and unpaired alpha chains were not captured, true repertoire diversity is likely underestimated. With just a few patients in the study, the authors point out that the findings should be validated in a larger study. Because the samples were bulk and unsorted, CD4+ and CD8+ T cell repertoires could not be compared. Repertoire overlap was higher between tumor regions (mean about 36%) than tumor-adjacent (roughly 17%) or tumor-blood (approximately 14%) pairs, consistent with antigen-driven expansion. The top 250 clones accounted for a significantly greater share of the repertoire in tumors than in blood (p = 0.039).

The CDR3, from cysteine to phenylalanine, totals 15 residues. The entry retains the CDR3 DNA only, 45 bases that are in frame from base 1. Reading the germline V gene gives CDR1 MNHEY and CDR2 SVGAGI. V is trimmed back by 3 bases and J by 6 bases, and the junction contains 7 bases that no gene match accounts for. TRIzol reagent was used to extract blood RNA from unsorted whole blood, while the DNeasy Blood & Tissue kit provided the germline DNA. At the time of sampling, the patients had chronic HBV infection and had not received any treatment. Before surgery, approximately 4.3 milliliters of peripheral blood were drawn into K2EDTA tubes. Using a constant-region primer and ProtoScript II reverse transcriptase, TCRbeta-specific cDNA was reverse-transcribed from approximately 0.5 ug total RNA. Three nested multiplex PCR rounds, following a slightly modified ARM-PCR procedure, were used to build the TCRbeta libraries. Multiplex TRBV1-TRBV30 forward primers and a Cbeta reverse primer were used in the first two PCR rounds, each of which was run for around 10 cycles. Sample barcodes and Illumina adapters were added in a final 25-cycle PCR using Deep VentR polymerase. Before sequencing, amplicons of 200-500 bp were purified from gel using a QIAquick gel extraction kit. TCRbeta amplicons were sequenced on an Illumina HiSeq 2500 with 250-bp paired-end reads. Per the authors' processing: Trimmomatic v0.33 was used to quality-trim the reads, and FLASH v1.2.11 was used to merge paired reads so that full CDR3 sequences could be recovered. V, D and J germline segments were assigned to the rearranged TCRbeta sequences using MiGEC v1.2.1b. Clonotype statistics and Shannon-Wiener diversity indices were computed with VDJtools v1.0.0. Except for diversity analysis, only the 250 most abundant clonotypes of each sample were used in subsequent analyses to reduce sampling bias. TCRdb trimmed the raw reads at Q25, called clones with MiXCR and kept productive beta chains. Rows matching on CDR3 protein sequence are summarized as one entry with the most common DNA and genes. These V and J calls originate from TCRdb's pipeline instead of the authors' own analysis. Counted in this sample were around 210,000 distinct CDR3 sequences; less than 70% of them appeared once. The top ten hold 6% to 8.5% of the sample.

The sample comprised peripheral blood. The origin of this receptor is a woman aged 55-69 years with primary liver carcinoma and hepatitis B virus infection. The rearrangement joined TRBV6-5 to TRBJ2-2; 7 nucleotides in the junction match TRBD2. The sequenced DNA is TGTGCCAGCAGTTATGCGGGAGCGGGCGCCGGGGAGCTGTTTTTT. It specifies CASSYAGAGAGELFF.